This T cell receptor (beta chain) was identified during a study of CD8 T cells in Susac syndrome. About the study: When blood was collected, patients with Susac syndrome were therapy-naive, were taking corticosteroids, or were receiving intravenous immunoglobulin alone.

It was with random hexamers that roughly 0.5 to 1 ug RNA was reverse transcribed. Amplification of TCR beta CDR3 by immunoSEQ multiplex PCR spanned 54 Vbeta and 13 Jbeta. TCRdb re-analysed the immunoSEQ multiplex PCR reads in MiXCR, keeping a single row per CDR3 protein. The repertoire holds approximately 180,000 distinct CDR3 sequences, with roughly nine tenths as singletons. Sequencing of TCR beta drew on CD8+ and CD4+ T cells from blood. Negative isolation yielded CD8+ and CD4+ T cells; FACS enriched TEMRA cells. The CDR3 has 18 residues. The V and J ends lost 1 base and 3 bases respectively, with 22 bases between them.

The V call is TRBV12-3 or TRBV12-4, the J call TRBJ2-7, with D perhaps TRBD1 or TRBD2 (6 bases each). The sequenced sample was CD4+ T cells from PBMCs. This receptor was identified in a human donor with Susac syndrome. CDR3 loop: CASSLEYGGVGPSYEQYF. CDR3 DNA sequence: TGTGCCAGCAGTTTAGAATACGGGGGCGTCGGGCCTAGCTACGAGCAGTACTTC.